This entry features one T cell receptor (beta chain) sequence. The antigen remains undetermined. The data were obtained in a study of cytomegalovirus exposure and HLA in healthy donors. Findings of the study overall: In vitro checks showed that three CMV-associated chains really do target CMV antigens. Rare TCR sequences dominated, though some public TCRs recurred in many donors. It was taken for granted in presence/absence analyses that sequencing depth across donors was roughly uniform. The analysis excluded some indistinguishable V segments, including TRBV6-2 and TRBV6-3.

Germline V gene sequence: CDR1 SGHRS, CDR2 YFSETQ. With 4 bases clipped from V and 4 bases from J, the junction kept 12 bases outside the gene matches. The CDR3 is 16 residues long. 60 Vbeta and 13 Jbeta primers were used in PCR. Libraries were prepared by immunoSEQ multiplex PCR; TCRdb keeps only in-frame clonotypes and omits some of them. The table includes roughly 100,000 clones, 65% to 80% detected once. The chain employs TRBV5-1 and TRBJ2-3; 7 bases match TRBD2. The source of this sequence is a woman younger than 35 in good health and CMV-seropositive. The specimen sequenced was PBMCs. The CDR3 region is CASSVDPAGFPDTQYF. In nucleotides, the CDR3 is TGCGCCAGCAGCGTGGACCCAGCGGGATTCCCAGATACGCAGTATTTT.